This TCR beta chain was observed in a study of T cell responses to AZD1222 COVID-19 vaccine. TCRdb keeps only in-frame clones here, not all; method: immunoSEQ multiplex PCR. The sample carries approximately 100,000 clones, 75% to 90% recorded once. This TCR was sampled from an adult in good health. The sequencing used peripheral blood, collected on day 0 of AZD1222 vaccination.

DNA of the CDR3: TGTGCCTGGAGTACGGGGGGGACTCCATGGGGGCCCCAGCATTTT. Amino acid sequence: CAWSTGGTPWGPQHF. This chain links TRBV30 with TRBJ1-5, with D possibly TRBD1 on 5 matching bases. Trimming removed 2 bases from V and 9 bases from J, with 20 bases in between. This CDR3 is built from 15 residues. The germline V gene encodes CDR1 GTSNPN and CDR2 SVGIG (reference sequence).